These 7 T cell receptor beta chains were all obtained from the same sample, sequenced in a study of cytomegalovirus exposure and HLA in healthy donors. 13 Jbeta primers and 60 Vbeta primers were used for the PCR. Clones were read by immunoSEQ multiplex PCR, and TCRdb kept only the in-frame ones, dropping some. The sample has around 200,000 clones, 77% seen once; the top ten hold around 3.5%. Sequenced material: PBMCs. The receptors derive from a woman aged 60-70 years in good health and CMV-seropositive.

The rearrangement uses TRBV5-4 and TRBJ1-4, with a weak D call TRBD1 (6 bases). The CDR3 totals 13 residues. In germline, CDR1 is SGHNT, CDR2 YYREEE (reference sequence). V was clipped by 4 bases and J by 5 bases, with 9 bases between them. The CDR3 DNA follows: TGTGCCAGCAGCCCCCAGGGGAATGAAAAACTGTTTTTT. Encoded protein: CASSPQGNEKLFF.

The chain carries TRBV28 and TRBJ1-2; D is possibly TRBD1 (5 bases). This CDR3 has 14 residues. V lost 6 bases to trimming and J lost 3 bases, with 14 bases between them. Germline CDR1 reads MDHEN; CDR2 reads SYDVKM. CDR3: CASSKGRGHYGYTF. CDR3 bases: TGTGCCAGCAGCAAGGGGAGGGGTCACTATGGCTACACCTTC.

The chain has TRBV6-1 and TRBJ1-4, with D tentatively TRBD1 (5 bases). The CDR3 covers 13 residues. With 6 bases removed from V and 6 bases from J, the gap between germline ends came to 11 bases. Germline V gene data show CDR1 as MNHNS and CDR2 as SASEGT. This CDR3 is CASRGGFYEKLFF. In nucleotides, the CDR3 is TGTGCCAGCAGGGGGGGGTTTTATGAAAAACTGTTTTTT.

This chain uses TRBV9 with TRBJ2-1; possibly TRBD2 for D (5 bases). V lost 6 bases to trimming and J lost 1 base, with 14 bases between them. This CDR3 has 15 amino acids. Germline values: CDR1 SGDLS, CDR2 YYNGEE. CDR3: CASKGGGPSYNEQFF. The CDR3 DNA is TGTGCCAGCAAAGGTGGCGGGCCTTCCTACAATGAGCAGTTCTTC.

Here the CDR3 reads CAWSFGVDQPQHF. The CDR3 nucleotides are TGTGCCTGGAGTTTCGGGGTTGATCAGCCCCAGCATTTT. The rearrangement uses TRBV30 and TRBJ1-5; the D is unclear. V was pared by 2 bases and J by 5 bases, with 10 bases between. The CDR3 is 13 residues long. Germline lookup yields CDR1 GTSNPN and CDR2 SVGIG (reference sequence).

This clone was seen more than once but under ten times. The chain has TRBV5-4 and TRBJ1-2; D unclear. CDR1 is SGHNT and CDR2 is YYREEE in the germline V gene (reference sequence). Trimming pared 0 bases from V and 8 bases from J, leaving 14 bases between. The CDR3 loop spans 14 amino acids. CDR3 residues: CASSLGAGQFGYTF. CDR3 coding DNA: TGTGCCAGCAGCTTGGGGGCGGGTCAATTCGGCTACACCTTC.

The chain couples TRBV18 to TRBJ2-7; tentatively, D is TRBD1 (6 bases). The CDR3 is made up of 15 amino acids. Between the trimmed V and J ends, which lost 3 bases and 0 bases, there was a span of 12 bases. Germline V lookup: CDR1 KGHSH, CDR2 LQKENI. CDR3 sequence (DNA): TGTGCCAGCTCACCCCGACAGGCTAGCTCCTACGAGCAGTACTTC. Its protein is CASSPRQASSYEQYF.